A selection of T cell receptor beta chains follows, all from one sample in a study of T-cell memory formation after mild COVID-19. Using its own MiXCR run on the 5' RACE reads, TCRdb lists one record per CDR3 protein. The table has 65,000 to 100,000 distinct CDR3 sequences, 13% seen once; the top ten hold 41%. Input material: PBMCs or a T cell subset sorted from them (not recorded which). The receptors here all came from a man in his late teens or twenties who had mild COVID-19 (a few samples of this study predate the infection). Cell type and time point are not known. CDR3s include the opening cysteine and the closing phenylalanine or tryptophan. The D gene is left open where the match is weak. A clone size is listed for some rows: how often the clone was seen (once, few, many), or a class if it is expanded.

j_call clone_size d_call v_call cdr3_length cdr3_nt cdr3_aa
TRBJ2-7 many . TRBV7-9 14 TGTGCCAGCAGCAAGGGACAAGGAAGCTACGAGCAGTACTTC CASSKGQGSYEQYF
TRBJ2-5 . . TRBV4-3 19 TGCGCCAGCAGCCAAGATCCTCTGGTCAGGCAGGGGACGCGAGAGACCCAGTACTTC CASSQDPLVRQGTRETQYF
TRBJ2-3 many TRBD2 TRBV7-9 18 TGTGCCAGCAGCCCTAGTTTAGCGGGGGACGGGATCACAGATACGCAGTATTTT CASSPSLAGDGITDTQYF
TRBJ2-7 . TRBD2 TRBV12-5 15 TGTGCTAGTGGTTTTGGGCTAGCGGGTTCCTACGAGCAGTACTTC CASGFGLAGSYEQYF
TRBJ1-1 . TRBD1 TRBV27 13 TGTGCCAGCAGTCTATCAGGGGGCACTGAAGCTTTCTTT CASSLSGGTEAFF
TRBJ1-2 . . TRBV9 13 TGTGCCAGCAGTTCGGACAGCGCCTATGGCTACACCTTC CASSSDSAYGYTF
TRBJ2-5 few TRBD2 TRBV29-1 14 TGCAGCGTTGAAGTCGCGGGGGGCCAAGAGACCCAGTACTTC CSVEVAGGQETQYF
TRBJ2-6 few . TRBV6-2/TRBV6-3 16 TGTGCCAGCAGTTACGGCCCCGATGGTGGGGCCAACGTCCTGACTTTC CASSYGPDGGANVLTF
TRBJ2-1 . TRBD2 TRBV4-3 14 TGCGCCAGCAGCCAAGGGGAGGGGCCGTATGAGCAGTTCTTC CASSQGEGPYEQFF
TRBJ2-3 . . TRBV24-1 13 TGTGCCACCAGTTCACGAGGGTCAGATACGCAGTATTTT CATSSRGSDTQYF
TRBJ1-1 . . TRBV19 13 TGTGCCAGTAGCCGGGGACAGAACACTGAAGCTTTCTTT CASSRGQNTEAFF
TRBJ2-2 few . TRBV27 15 TGTGCCAGCAGCTCATGGACGGTCTACACCGGGGAGCTGTTTTTT CASSSWTVYTGELFF
TRBJ2-1 . . TRBV11-2 13 TGTGCCAGCAGCTTAGGACCAGACAATGAGCAGTTCTTC CASSLGPDNEQFF
TRBJ2-1 few TRBD2 TRBV7-9 18 TGTGCCAGCAGCTCCCACCCTATTACTAGCGGGGTTTACAATGAGCAGTTCTTC CASSSHPITSGVYNEQFF
TRBJ1-1 few TRBD1 TRBV5-1 15 TGCGCCAGCAGCCCCAAGACAGGGAAGAACACTGAAGCTTTCTTT CASSPKTGKNTEAFF
TRBJ2-3 few . TRBV6-5 15 TGTGCCAGCAGTTATCTAAGGGTCGGCACAGATACGCAGTATTTT CASSYLRVGTDTQYF
TRBJ2-4 . . TRBV5-6 16 TGTGCCAGCAGCTTGAGGATGCCCCAAGCCAAAAACATTCAGTACTTC CASSLRMPQAKNIQYF
TRBJ2-2 . . TRBV7-6 11 TGTGCCAGCTCTACAGGGTGGGAGCTGTTTTTT CASSTGWELFF
TRBJ1-5 . TRBD1 TRBV4-1 18 TGCGCCAGCAGCCACACAGATTACCGGGACAGAAGAAATCAGCCCCAGCATTTT CASSHTDYRDRRNQPQHF
TRBJ2-2 . TRBD2 TRBV4-2 17 TGTGCCAGCAGCCAAGCAAGGAGCGGGAGCAACACCGGGGAGCTGTTTTTT CASSQARSGSNTGELFF
TRBJ2-5 . . TRBV7-7 16 TGTGCTAGCAGCTTAAGCTCAGGGGCCTTTGGAGAGACCCAGTACTTC CASSLSSGAFGETQYF
TRBJ2-3 . . TRBV7-9 14 TGTGCCAGCAGGAGTGGGGGGGCCTCAGATACGCAGTATTTT CASRSGGASDTQYF
TRBJ2-5 few . TRBV24-1 13 TGTGCCACCAGTGATCCTCTAGGAGAGACCCAGTACTTC CATSDPLGETQYF
TRBJ2-7 many TRBD1 TRBV5-1 15 TGCGCCAGCAGCTTGTCGTGGGACAGTTCCTACGAGCAGTACTTC CASSLSWDSSYEQYF
TRBJ2-1 . . TRBV5-1 15 TGCGCCAGCAGCTTGCTTGGCAGGGGAACCAATGAGCAGTTCTTC CASSLLGRGTNEQFF
TRBJ2-3 . TRBD1 TRBV7-8 14 TGTGCCAGCAGCTTAGGGGACAGTATGGATACGCAGTATTTT CASSLGDSMDTQYF
TRBJ2-1 few TRBD1 TRBV7-9 15 TGTGCCAGCCGAGGACAGGGGGCATCCTACAATGAGCAGTTCTTC CASRGQGASYNEQFF
TRBJ1-4 . TRBD1 TRBV12-3/TRBV12-4 16 TGTGCCAGCAGTTCTGGGACAGGGCAGCTTGCGGAAAAACTGTTTTTT CASSSGTGQLAEKLFF
TRBJ2-5 few TRBD2 TRBV4-1 15 TGCGCCAGCAGCCAAGAAGGACTAGCCTTCGCTACCCAGTACTTC CASSQEGLAFATQYF